Each of the 19 T cell receptor beta chains below was sequenced from the same sample in a study of OX40 agonist ivuxolimab in advanced cancers. The assay was immunoSEQ multiplex PCR, and TCRdb's table has in-frame clones only and misses some. The profile shows some 60,000 clones, around 83% of them singletons. The sample was CD4+ or CD8+ T cells sorted from blood, taken in a trial of the OX40 agonist ivuxolimab. Receptors were obtained from an adult with an advanced solid tumor such as melanoma, head and neck, liver or kidney cancer.

The chain is built from TRBV27 and TRBJ2-1, with TRBD2 matching 9 bases. Trimming at V came to 6 bases and at J to 1 base, leaving 7 bases not matched to a gene. The CDR3 runs 16 residues. From germline, CDR1 is MNHEY and CDR2 SMNVEV (reference sequence). CDR3 residues: CASRMSGRWSYNEQFF. As DNA, the CDR3 is TGTGCCAGCAGGATGAGCGGGAGGTGGTCCTACAATGAGCAGTTCTTC.

V gene TRBV7-9 combines with J gene TRBJ1-2; D gene uncertain. CDR3 length: 13 amino acids. Germline V gives CDR1 SEHNR, CDR2 FQNEAQ (reference sequence). Trimming cost V 5 bases and J 2 bases, with 9 bases left between them. The CDR3 coding sequence is TGTGCCAGCAGCCCCGGACGGAACTATGGCTACACCTTC. This encodes CASSPGRNYGYTF. Full variable domain (missing parts from reference TRBV7-9 and TRBJ1-2): DTGVSQNPRHKITKRGQNVTFRCDPISEHNRLYWYRQTLGQGPEFLTYFQNEAQLEKSRLLSDRFSAERPKGSFSTLEIQRTEQGDSAMYLCASSPGRNYGYTFGSGTRLTVV.

The V call is TRBV29-1, the J call TRBJ2-2; 8 nucleotides align to TRBD1. CDR3 length equals 15 residues. Germline CDR1 reads SQVTM; CDR2 reads ANQGSEA. V lost 6 bases and J lost 2; bases outside the gene matches: 8. CDR3 amino acids: CSVDPGQGNTGELFF. In DNA form, the CDR3 reads TGCAGCGTCGACCCCGGACAGGGAAACACCGGGGAGCTGTTTTTT.

DNA for the CDR3: TGTGCCAGCGGTGGTCAGAGGGGTGCCACTAATGAAAAACTGTTTTTT. This codes for CASGGQRGATNEKLFF. The rearrangement uses TRBV28 and TRBJ1-4; D is possibly TRBD1 (5 bases). Trimming cost V 8 bases and J 2 bases, with 18 bases left between them. Per germline, CDR1 MDHEN and CDR2 SYDVKM. This CDR3 is 16 amino acids long. Supplemented by reference TRBV28 and TRBJ1-4, the full variable domain reads DVKVTQSSRYLVKRTGEKVFLECVQDMDHENMFWYRQDPGLGLRLIYFSYDVKMKEKGDIPEGYSVSREKKERFSLILESASTNQTSMYLCASGGQRGATNEKLFFGSGTQLSVL.

V gene TRBV20-1 combines with J gene TRBJ2-1, with D uncertain. This CDR3 comprises 11 residues. Germline CDR1 is DFQATT and CDR2 is SNEGSKA (reference sequence). Trimming shortened V by 5 bases and J by 10 bases, and 12 bases separated the two germline ends. The CDR3 protein is CSASRPGEQFF. The CDR3 region has the DNA TGCAGTGCTTCCCGCCCGGGCGAGCAGTTCTTC.

The chain recombines TRBV4-1 with TRBJ2-5; D is possibly TRBD1 (5 bases). Germline V gives CDR1 MGHRA, CDR2 YSYEKL. The length of the CDR3 is 15 residues. Trimming removed 1 base at V and 4 bases at J, with 13 bases between. CDR3: CASSQAHRGGETQYF. In nucleotides, the CDR3 is TGCGCCAGCAGCCAAGCCCATAGGGGTGGAGAGACCCAGTACTTC.

The chain couples TRBV7-3 to TRBJ1-5; no clear D. Trimming removed 0 bases from V and 0 bases from J, with 18 bases in between. The CDR3 consists of 19 residues. The V gene's germline CDR1 is SGHTA and CDR2 FQGTGA. The CDR3 DNA is TGTGCCAGCAGCTTAACTAGAACCCTCCGTCCAGGTAGCAATCAGCCCCAGCATTTT. Translation: CASSLTRTLRPGSNQPQHF.

This clone was found a few times. This chain joins TRBV2 and TRBJ2-2, with D possibly called TRBD1 or TRBD2 (5 bases each). Trimming shortened V by 6 bases and J by 2 bases, and 10 bases separated the two germline ends. Looked up from germline, CDR1 is SNHLY and CDR2 is FYNNEI. The CDR3 spans 14 residues. The CDR3 DNA follows: TGTGCCAGCAGGGCTGGGGACAACACCGGGGAGCTGTTTTTT. It is translated as CASRAGDNTGELFF.

This clone was detected once. The CDR3 nucleotides are TGTGCCAGTAAGGGGGACCTATACAATGAGCAGTTCTTC. It encodes CASKGDLYNEQFF. This rearrangement joins TRBV19 to TRBJ2-1, with D possibly being TRBD1 (6 bases). This CDR3 is 13 amino acids long. Trimming removed 7 bases from V and 4 bases from J, with 11 bases in between. Germline loops: CDR1 LNHDA, CDR2 SQIVND (reference sequence). Using reference TRBV19 and TRBJ2-1 for the parts outside the CDR3, the full variable domain is DGGITQSPKYLFRKEGQNVTLSCEQNLNHDAMYWYRQDPGQGLRLIYYSQIVNDFQKGDIAEGYSVSREKKESFPLTVTSAQKNPTAFYLCASKGDLYNEQFFGPGTRLTVL.

V usage is TRBV14 and J usage is TRBJ2-1; D is ambiguous. Trimming removed 5 bases from V and 10 bases from J, with 15 bases in between. The CDR3 is made up of 13 amino acids. Looked up from germline, CDR1 is SGHDN and CDR2 is FVKESK. The chain's CDR3 is CASSASRLGEQFF. CDR3 nucleotides: TGTGCCAGCAGCGCATCTCGTCTTGGGGAGCAGTTCTTC.

The chain employs TRBV2 and TRBJ1-5, with D maybe TRBD1 (5 bases). Germline values: CDR1 SNHLY, CDR2 FYNNEI. Trimming stripped 5 bases from V and 3 bases from J, with 11 bases between. CDR3 length: 14 residues. This CDR3 is CASSSRQHNQPQHF. The CDR3 DNA sequence: TGTGCCAGCAGTTCTAGACAGCACAATCAGCCCCAGCATTTT.

The J gene is TRBJ2-7, the V gene TRBV21-1; the D call of TRBD1 is as the table states it, not checked on the DNA. TRBV21-1 is reported as a pseudogene. The CDR3 loop spans 18 amino acids. The CDR3 here is CASSNEWGADRSSYEQYF. The DNA for the CDR3 is TGTGCCAGCAGCAACGAGTGGGGGGCGGACAGGAGCTCCTACGAGCAGTACTTC.

The CDR3, as DNA: TGTGCCAGCAGCTTCTCGGGGTGGGACACTGAAGCTTTCTTT. It specifies CASSFSGWDTEAFF. This chain joins TRBV7-9 and TRBJ1-1; unclear D gene. Germline CDR1 and CDR2: SEHNR and FQNEAQ (reference sequence). This CDR3 is built from 14 residues. Between the trimmed V and J ends, which lost 3 bases and 3 bases, there was a span of 11 bases.

CDR3 sequence (DNA): TGTGCCAGCAGCTTGGGGGGGGTTTCTGGAAACACCATATATTTT. This translates into CASSLGGVSGNTIYF. J is TRBJ1-3 and V is TRBV5-4, with TRBD1 as a possible D gene (5 bases). The CDR3 length is 15 residues. V lost 0 bases and J 1 base, leaving 8 bases between the germline ends. Germline CDR1 reads SGHNT; CDR2 reads YYREEE (reference sequence).

The chain is built from TRBV10-3 and TRBJ2-7, with TRBD1 identical over 7 bases. The J segment lost 0 bases and the V segment lost 6 bases, leaving 14 bases of the junction unmatched. The V gene's germline CDR1 is ENHRY and CDR2 SYGVKD. The CDR3 is 17 amino acids. Written as DNA, the CDR3 is TGTGCCATCAGGGGGACAGAGCCGCGCAGGTCCTCCTACGAGCAGTACTTC. Amino acids: CAIRGTEPRRSSYEQYF.

This clone was recorded once. The chain has TRBV21-1 and TRBJ1-5. TRBV21-1 is an annotated pseudogene. The CDR3 sequence is 18 residues long. For the CDR3, the DNA is TGTGCCAGCAGCAAAATCCCCCGGGGCCAGAAAAACAATCAGCCCCAGCATTTT. This sequence encodes CASSKIPRGQKNNQPQHF.

V gene TRBV5-1 combines with J gene TRBJ1-1, with D uncertain. Trimming pared 2 bases from V and 1 base from J, leaving 12 bases between. Germline lookup yields CDR1 SGHRS and CDR2 YFSETQ. This CDR3 contains 15 residues. The CDR3 DNA follows: TGCGCCAGCAGCTTCCGGGTAACGGGGAACACTGAAGCTTTCTTT. Its protein is CASSFRVTGNTEAFF.

V and J are TRBV7-9 and TRBJ1-5; a possible D gene is TRBD1 (5 bases). This CDR3 has 16 residues. Germline lookup yields CDR1 SEHNR and CDR2 FQNEAQ (reference sequence). V dropped 5 bases and J dropped 4 bases, with 18 bases sitting between them. The CDR3: CASSPRGFGGNQPQHF. CDR3 coding DNA: TGTGCCAGCAGCCCCCGGGGCTTCGGTGGGAATCAGCCCCAGCATTTT.

The chain is built from TRBV2 and TRBJ2-3, with a weak D call TRBD1 (7 bases). Trimming shortened V by 7 bases and J by 0 bases, and 17 bases separated the two germline ends. The CDR3 length is 16 residues. Germline CDR1 and CDR2: SNHLY and FYNNEI. CDR3 DNA sequence: TGTGCCAGCACCGAGGGGGCGGGGACTAGCACAGATACGCAGTATTTT. Translation: CASTEGAGTSTDTQYF. The whole variable domain, filled in from reference TRBV2 and TRBJ2-3, reads EPEVTQTPSHQVTQMGQEVILRCVPISNHLYFYWYRQILGQKVEFLVSFYNNEISEKSEIFDDQFSVERPDGSNFTLKIRSTKLEDSAMYFCASTEGAGTSTDTQYFGPGTRLTVL.